Listed below are T cell receptor beta chains from one sample, sequenced in a study of cytomegalovirus exposure and HLA in healthy donors. Measured with immunoSEQ multiplex PCR; TCRdb has only the in-frame clones, and not every one. The profile shows roughly 130,000 clones, about 80% of them singletons. The material sequenced was PBMCs. These receptors all come from a man aged 35 to 55 in good health and CMV-seronegative. Both conserved end residues are part of each CDR3. Fields, in order: CDR3 length, D gene, J gene, clone size, V gene, CDR3 DNA, CDR3 protein. The D gene is left open where the match is weak. Expanded clones get a size class; other rows say once, few or many, or leave the size out.

CDR3 length: 18
D gene: .
J gene: TRBJ2-1
clone size: .
V gene: TRBV14
CDR3 DNA: TGTGCCAGCAGCCAAGCCCTGGTGGTCAGGCCCCCTTACAATGAGCAGTTCTTC
CDR3 protein: CASSQALVVRPPYNEQFF

CDR3 length: 11
D gene: .
J gene: TRBJ2-1
clone size: .
V gene: TRBV30
CDR3 DNA: TGTGCCTGGAGTGCAGCGGATGAGCAGTTCTTC
CDR3 protein: CAWSAADEQFF

CDR3 length: 16
D gene: .
J gene: TRBJ1-4
clone size: .
V gene: TRBV19
CDR3 DNA: TGTGCCAGTAGTATAGCCGGGACATCAGTCCGGGAAAAACTGTTTTTT
CDR3 protein: CASSIAGTSVREKLFF

CDR3 length: 17
D gene: TRBD2
J gene: TRBJ2-3
clone size: .
V gene: TRBV29-1
CDR3 DNA: TGCAGCGCTCCGGGGGGACTAGCGGGAGCTAGCACAGATACGCAGTATTTT
CDR3 protein: CSAPGGLAGASTDTQYF

CDR3 length: 12
D gene: .
J gene: TRBJ2-2
clone size: .
V gene: TRBV5-1
CDR3 DNA: TGCGCCAGCAGCCTTGGAGCCGGGGAGCTGTTTTTT
CDR3 protein: CASSLGAGELFF

CDR3 length: 13
D gene: TRBD1
J gene: TRBJ1-1
clone size: .
V gene: TRBV29-1
CDR3 DNA: TGCAGCGGACAGGGGCAGCGGAACACTGAAGCTTTCTTT
CDR3 protein: CSGQGQRNTEAFF

CDR3 length: 14
D gene: TRBD2
J gene: TRBJ2-3
clone size: .
V gene: TRBV9
CDR3 DNA: TGTGCCACTAATAGCGGGGGATTCACAGATACGCAGTATTTT
CDR3 protein: CATNSGGFTDTQYF

CDR3 length: 13
D gene: .
J gene: TRBJ2-6
clone size: .
V gene: TRBV29-1
CDR3 DNA: TGCAGCTTCTTAGAGGGTGGGGCCAACGTCCTGACTTTC
CDR3 protein: CSFLEGGANVLTF

CDR3 length: 13
D gene: .
J gene: TRBJ2-3
clone size: few
V gene: TRBV27
CDR3 DNA: TGTGCCAGCAGCCTATCTCGTCCAGATACGCAGTATTTT
CDR3 protein: CASSLSRPDTQYF

CDR3 length: 14
D gene: .
J gene: TRBJ2-1
clone size: .
V gene: TRBV30
CDR3 DNA: TGTGCCTGGAGTGCCCGACTAGCCTACAATGAGCAGTTCTTC
CDR3 protein: CAWSARLAYNEQFF

CDR3 length: 14
D gene: TRBD2
J gene: TRBJ2-5
clone size: .
V gene: TRBV11-3
CDR3 DNA: TGTGCCAGCAGCCCTGGCGGGGGGGCTAAGACCCAGTACTTC
CDR3 protein: CASSPGGGAKTQYF

CDR3 length: 16
D gene: TRBD2
J gene: TRBJ2-5
clone size: .
V gene: TRBV27
CDR3 DNA: TGTGCCAGCAGTTCGGGACTAGCGGGTCCAGTTGGGACCCAGTACTTC
CDR3 protein: CASSSGLAGPVGTQYF

CDR3 length: 16
D gene: TRBD1
J gene: TRBJ2-7
clone size: .
V gene: TRBV28
CDR3 DNA: TGTGCCAGCAGTTCCCTCTTACAGGGGCTTCGATACGAGCAGTACTTC
CDR3 protein: CASSSLLQGLRYEQYF

CDR3 length: 16
D gene: .
J gene: TRBJ2-7
clone size: .
V gene: TRBV5-1
CDR3 DNA: TGCGCCAGCAGCTTGGATCGGACAGCTTTATCCTACGAGCAGTACTTC
CDR3 protein: CASSLDRTALSYEQYF

CDR3 length: 20
D gene: .
J gene: TRBJ2-1
clone size: .
V gene: TRBV29-1
CDR3 DNA: TGCAGCGGGGCGTACCCCGGGGGAACACAAATAGCGGTATCCTACAATGAGCAGTTCTTC
CDR3 protein: CSGAYPGGTQIAVSYNEQFF

CDR3 length: 11
D gene: TRBD1
J gene: TRBJ2-5
clone size: .
V gene: TRBV29-1
CDR3 DNA: TGCAGCGTCACCAGGGGGGAGACCCAGTACTTC
CDR3 protein: CSVTRGETQYF

CDR3 length: 15
D gene: .
J gene: TRBJ2-7
clone size: .
V gene: TRBV30
CDR3 DNA: TGTGCCTGGAGTCCGGACGGGACTCCTGCCTACGAGCAGTACTTC
CDR3 protein: CAWSPDGTPAYEQYF

CDR3 length: 16
D gene: TRBD1
J gene: TRBJ2-5
clone size: .
V gene: TRBV18
CDR3 DNA: TGTGCCAGCTCACCACTCCGGGACAGGGTGATAGAGACCCAGTACTTC
CDR3 protein: CASSPLRDRVIETQYF

CDR3 length: 13
D gene: TRBD1
J gene: TRBJ2-3
clone size: few
V gene: TRBV7-3
CDR3 DNA: TGTGCCAGCAGCAAGACAGGGCCCGATACGCAGTATTTT
CDR3 protein: CASSKTGPDTQYF

CDR3 length: 18
D gene: .
J gene: TRBJ1-4
clone size: .
V gene: TRBV6-1
CDR3 DNA: TGTGCCAGCAGTGGCGTGGTCGTCGGGGGGTCAACTAATGAAAAACTGTTTTTT
CDR3 protein: CASSGVVVGGSTNEKLFF

CDR3 length: 13
D gene: TRBD1
J gene: TRBJ1-6
clone size: .
V gene: TRBV10-3
CDR3 DNA: TGTGCCACCGCCGGGACAGGGGATTCACCCCTCCACTTT
CDR3 protein: CATAGTGDSPLHF

CDR3 length: 14
D gene: .
J gene: TRBJ1-6
clone size: once
V gene: TRBV19
CDR3 DNA: TGTGCCAGTCGATACAGGGATCCGGATTCACCCCTCCACTTT
CDR3 protein: CASRYRDPDSPLHF

CDR3 length: 14
D gene: TRBD1
J gene: TRBJ2-7
clone size: .
V gene: TRBV6-1
CDR3 DNA: TGTGCCAGCACTCCACTGGGACAGTCCTACGAGCAGTACTTC
CDR3 protein: CASTPLGQSYEQYF

CDR3 length: 16
D gene: .
J gene: TRBJ1-1
clone size: .
V gene: TRBV4-2
CDR3 DNA: TGTGCCAGCAGCCAAGATTCTCGCGGGGGGAACACTGAAGCTTTCTTT
CDR3 protein: CASSQDSRGGNTEAFF

CDR3 length: 14
D gene: TRBD1
J gene: TRBJ2-1
clone size: .
V gene: TRBV7-9
CDR3 DNA: TGTGCCAGCAGTTGGGGACAGGGGAATAATGAGCAGTTCTTC
CDR3 protein: CASSWGQGNNEQFF

CDR3 length: 16
D gene: .
J gene: TRBJ1-5
clone size: once
V gene: TRBV28
CDR3 DNA: TGTGCCAGCAGACGCGGACAGACCGGAGGCAATCAGCCCCAGCATTTT
CDR3 protein: CASRRGQTGGNQPQHF

CDR3 length: 15
D gene: .
J gene: TRBJ2-5
clone size: few
V gene: TRBV5-6
CDR3 DNA: TGTGCCAGCAGCTTGGACAGTCTAATCCAAGAGACCCAGTACTTC
CDR3 protein: CASSLDSLIQETQYF

CDR3 length: 17
D gene: TRBD2
J gene: TRBJ2-7
clone size: .
V gene: TRBV6-1
CDR3 DNA: TGTGCCAGCAGTGGAGGGGGGACTAGCGGAAGAACCTACGAGCAGTACTTC
CDR3 protein: CASSGGGTSGRTYEQYF

CDR3 length: 13
D gene: .
J gene: TRBJ1-5
clone size: .
V gene: TRBV15
CDR3 DNA: TGTGCCACCAGCCCGTTGAGCAATCAGCCCCAGCATTTT
CDR3 protein: CATSPLSNQPQHF

CDR3 length: 15
D gene: .
J gene: TRBJ2-2
clone size: .
V gene: TRBV15
CDR3 DNA: TGTGCCACCAGCAGAGGGACAGCGAACACCGGGGAGCTGTTTTTT
CDR3 protein: CATSRGTANTGELFF

CDR3 length: 15
D gene: TRBD1
J gene: TRBJ1-4
clone size: .
V gene: TRBV5-5
CDR3 DNA: TGTGCCAGCAGCCGACAGGGGCGGCATAATGAAAAACTGTTTTTT
CDR3 protein: CASSRQGRHNEKLFF

CDR3 length: 16
D gene: .
J gene: TRBJ1-3
clone size: once
V gene: TRBV9
CDR3 DNA: TGTGCCAGCAGCGTAGACAGGGCAAACTCTGGAAACACCATATATTTT
CDR3 protein: CASSVDRANSGNTIYF

CDR3 length: 15
D gene: .
J gene: TRBJ2-3
clone size: once
V gene: TRBV7-8
CDR3 DNA: TGTGCCAGCAGCTTAGGAGTCGGTAGCACAGATACGCAGTATTTT
CDR3 protein: CASSLGVGSTDTQYF

CDR3 length: 16
D gene: .
J gene: TRBJ2-3
clone size: .
V gene: TRBV7-3
CDR3 DNA: TGTGCCAGCAGCCCCTACAGGGATCTTAACACAGATACGCAGTATTTT
CDR3 protein: CASSPYRDLNTDTQYF

CDR3 length: 13
D gene: .
J gene: TRBJ2-1
clone size: .
V gene: TRBV6-5
CDR3 DNA: TGTGCCAGCAGCCGGGACAACTACAATGAGCAGTTCTTC
CDR3 protein: CASSRDNYNEQFF

CDR3 length: 18
D gene: TRBD2
J gene: TRBJ2-1
clone size: .
V gene: TRBV30
CDR3 DNA: TGTGCCTGGAGCCTGACGGGACCTCTAGCGGGAGGTGGAAATGAGCAGTTCTTC
CDR3 protein: CAWSLTGPLAGGGNEQFF

CDR3 length: 15
D gene: .
J gene: TRBJ2-7
clone size: once
V gene: TRBV27
CDR3 DNA: TGTGCCAGCAGTTTGGGGTTGGGGGCTGTCTACGAGCAGTACTTC
CDR3 protein: CASSLGLGAVYEQYF

CDR3 length: 13
D gene: .
J gene: TRBJ1-6
clone size: .
V gene: TRBV7-8
CDR3 DNA: TGTGCCAGCAGCTTATTAGGGGGTTCACCCCTCCACTTT
CDR3 protein: CASSLLGGSPLHF

CDR3 length: 12
D gene: TRBD1
J gene: TRBJ2-3
clone size: once
V gene: TRBV29-1
CDR3 DNA: TGCAGCGTTGGGACAGGAGGCGATACGCAGTATTTT
CDR3 protein: CSVGTGGDTQYF

CDR3 length: 12
D gene: .
J gene: TRBJ1-2
clone size: .
V gene: TRBV28
CDR3 DNA: TGTGCCAGCAGACCTGACTCCTATGGCTACACCTTC
CDR3 protein: CASRPDSYGYTF

CDR3 length: 14
D gene: TRBD1
J gene: TRBJ2-1
clone size: .
V gene: TRBV7-4
CDR3 DNA: TGTGCCAGCAGCCGTGACAGGGCCTACAATGAGCAGTTCTTC
CDR3 protein: CASSRDRAYNEQFF